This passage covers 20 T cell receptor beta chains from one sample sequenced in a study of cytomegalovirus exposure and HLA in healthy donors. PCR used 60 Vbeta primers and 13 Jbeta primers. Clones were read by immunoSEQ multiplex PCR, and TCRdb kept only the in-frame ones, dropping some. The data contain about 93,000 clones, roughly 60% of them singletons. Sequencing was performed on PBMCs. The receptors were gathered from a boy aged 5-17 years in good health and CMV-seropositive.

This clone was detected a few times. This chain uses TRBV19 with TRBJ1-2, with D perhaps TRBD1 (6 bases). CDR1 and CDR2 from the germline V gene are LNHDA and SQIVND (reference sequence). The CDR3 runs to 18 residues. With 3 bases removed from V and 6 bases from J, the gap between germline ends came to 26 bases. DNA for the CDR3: TGTGCCAGTAGTATTGGAGACGGATTGGACAGTCTTTCGAATGGCTACACCTTC. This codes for CASSIGDGLDSLSNGYTF.

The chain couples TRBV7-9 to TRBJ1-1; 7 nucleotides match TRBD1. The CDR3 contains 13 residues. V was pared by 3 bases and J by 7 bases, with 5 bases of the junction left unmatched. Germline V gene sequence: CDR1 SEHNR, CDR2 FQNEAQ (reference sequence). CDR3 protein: CASSFLDRIEAFF. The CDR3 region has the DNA TGTGCCAGCAGCTTTCTGGACAGGATTGAAGCTTTCTTT. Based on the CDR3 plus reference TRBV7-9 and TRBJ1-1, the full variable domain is DTGVSQNPRHKITKRGQNVTFRCDPISEHNRLYWYRQTLGQGPEFLTYFQNEAQLEKSRLLSDRFSAERPKGSFSTLEIQRTEQGDSAMYLCASSFLDRIEAFFGQGTRLTVV.

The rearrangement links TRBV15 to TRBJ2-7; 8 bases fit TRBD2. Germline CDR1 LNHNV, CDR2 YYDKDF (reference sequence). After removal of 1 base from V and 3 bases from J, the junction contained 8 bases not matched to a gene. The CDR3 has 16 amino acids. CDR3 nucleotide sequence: TGTGCCACCAGCAGAGTGGGCGGGAGGTCCTACTACGAGCAGTACTTC. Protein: CATSRVGGRSYYEQYF.

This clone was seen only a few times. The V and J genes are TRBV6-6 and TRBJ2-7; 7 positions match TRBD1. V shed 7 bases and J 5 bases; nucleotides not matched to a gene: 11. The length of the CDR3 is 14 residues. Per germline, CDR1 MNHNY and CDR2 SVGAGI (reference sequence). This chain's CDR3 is CASTPGGGNDEQYF. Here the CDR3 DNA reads TGTGCCAGCACTCCAGGGGGTGGGAATGACGAGCAGTACTTC.

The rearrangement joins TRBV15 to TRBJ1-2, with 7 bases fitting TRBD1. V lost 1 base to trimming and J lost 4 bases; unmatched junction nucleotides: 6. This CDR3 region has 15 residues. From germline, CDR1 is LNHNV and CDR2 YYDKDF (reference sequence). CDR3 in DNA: TGTGCCACCAGCAGAGCGAGAAGGGGGCCCTATGGCTACACCTTC. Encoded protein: CATSRARRGPYGYTF. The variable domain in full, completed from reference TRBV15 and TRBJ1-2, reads DAMVIQNPRYQVTQFGKPVTLSCSQTLNHNVMYWYQQKSSQAPKLLFHYYDKDFNNEADTPDNFQSRRPNTSFCFLDIRSPGLGDTAMYLCATSRARRGPYGYTFGSGTRLTVV.

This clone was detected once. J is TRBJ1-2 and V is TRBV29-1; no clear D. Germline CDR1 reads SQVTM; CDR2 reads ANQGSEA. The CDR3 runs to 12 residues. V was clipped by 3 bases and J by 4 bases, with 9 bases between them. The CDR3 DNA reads TGCAGCGTTGAGTTTGGGAGCTATGGCTACACCTTC. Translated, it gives CSVEFGSYGYTF. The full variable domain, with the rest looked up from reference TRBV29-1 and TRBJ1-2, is SAVISQKPSRDICQRGTSLTIQCQVDSQVTMMFWYRQQPGQSLTLIATANQGSEATYESGFVIDKFPISRPNLTFSTLTVSNMSPEDSSIYLCSVEFGSYGYTFGSGTRLTVV.

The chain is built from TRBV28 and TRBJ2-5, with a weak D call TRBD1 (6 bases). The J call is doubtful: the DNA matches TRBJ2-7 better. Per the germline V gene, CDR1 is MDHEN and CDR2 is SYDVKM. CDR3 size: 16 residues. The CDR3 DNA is TGTGCCAGCAGTTTCACCCTGACAGGATTGACCTACGAGCAGTACTTC. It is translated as CASSFTLTGLTYEQYF.

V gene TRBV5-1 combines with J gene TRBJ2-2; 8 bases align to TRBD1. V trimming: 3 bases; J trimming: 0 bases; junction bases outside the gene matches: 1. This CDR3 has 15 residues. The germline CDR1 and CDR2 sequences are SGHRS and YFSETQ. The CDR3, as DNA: TGCGCCAGCAGCTCGGACAGGGCGAACACCGGGGAGCTGTTTTTT. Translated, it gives CASSSDRANTGELFF.

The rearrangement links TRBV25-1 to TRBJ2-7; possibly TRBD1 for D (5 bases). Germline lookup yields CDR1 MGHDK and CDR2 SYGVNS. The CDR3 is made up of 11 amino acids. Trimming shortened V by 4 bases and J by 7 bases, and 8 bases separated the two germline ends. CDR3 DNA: TGTGCCAGCAGTGTGGCAGGGGAGCAGTACTTC. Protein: CASSVAGEQYF.

CDR3 in DNA: TGTGCCAGCAGCTTAGGCGGGGCAGGAAACACCATATATTTT. The encoded protein is CASSLGGAGNTIYF. The chain employs TRBV7-2 and TRBJ1-3; tentative D call: TRBD1 (5 bases). Germline lookup yields CDR1 SGHTA and CDR2 FQGNSA. Trimming stripped 1 base from V and 4 bases from J, with 8 bases between. The CDR3 runs 14 residues.

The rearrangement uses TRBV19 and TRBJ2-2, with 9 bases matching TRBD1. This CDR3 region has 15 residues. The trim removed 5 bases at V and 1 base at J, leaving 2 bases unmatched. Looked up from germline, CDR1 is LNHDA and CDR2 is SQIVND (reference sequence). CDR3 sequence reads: CASSGTGMNTGELFF. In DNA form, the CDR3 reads TGTGCCAGTAGTGGGACAGGGATGAACACCGGGGAGCTGTTTTTT.

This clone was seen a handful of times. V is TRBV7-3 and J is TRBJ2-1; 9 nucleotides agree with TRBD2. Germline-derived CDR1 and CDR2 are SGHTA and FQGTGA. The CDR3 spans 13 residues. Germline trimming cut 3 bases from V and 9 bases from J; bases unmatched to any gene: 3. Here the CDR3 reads CASSFSGSFEQFF. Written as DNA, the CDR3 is TGTGCCAGCAGCTTTAGCGGGAGTTTTGAGCAGTTCTTC.

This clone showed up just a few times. This CDR3 is CASRLGAGGPHEQYF. As DNA, the CDR3 is TGTGCCAGTAGACTTGGGGCGGGAGGCCCCCACGAGCAGTACTTC. The chain couples TRBV19 to TRBJ2-7; TRBD2 matches 8 bases. The CDR3 spans 15 residues. Germline V gene lookup returns CDR1 LNHDA and CDR2 SQIVND (reference sequence). The ends lost 6 bases at V and 5 bases at J; junction bases unmatched: 12.

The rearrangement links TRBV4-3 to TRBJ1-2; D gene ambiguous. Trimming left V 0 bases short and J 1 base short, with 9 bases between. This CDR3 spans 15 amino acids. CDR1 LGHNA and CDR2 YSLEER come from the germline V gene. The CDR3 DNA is TGCGCCAGCAGCCAAGATAACAGAAATAACTATGGCTACACCTTC. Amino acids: CASSQDNRNNYGYTF.

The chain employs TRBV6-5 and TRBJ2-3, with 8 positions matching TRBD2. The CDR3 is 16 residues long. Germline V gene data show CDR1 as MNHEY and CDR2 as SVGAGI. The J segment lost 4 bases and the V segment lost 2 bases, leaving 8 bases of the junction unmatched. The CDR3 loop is CASSYDSGSRPDTQYF. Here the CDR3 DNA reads TGTGCCAGCAGTTACGACAGCGGGAGCCGACCAGATACGCAGTATTTT.

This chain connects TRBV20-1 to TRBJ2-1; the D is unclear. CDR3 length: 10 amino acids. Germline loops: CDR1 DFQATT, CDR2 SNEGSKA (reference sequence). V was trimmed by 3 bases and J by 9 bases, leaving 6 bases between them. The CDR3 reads CSASPFEQFF. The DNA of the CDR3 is TGCAGTGCTAGCCCTTTTGAGCAGTTCTTC.

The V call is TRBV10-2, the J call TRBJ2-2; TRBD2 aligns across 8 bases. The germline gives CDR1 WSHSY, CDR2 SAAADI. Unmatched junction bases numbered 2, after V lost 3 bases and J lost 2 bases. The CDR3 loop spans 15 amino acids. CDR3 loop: CASSELAVNTGELFF. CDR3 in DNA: TGCGCCAGCAGTGAACTAGCGGTAAACACCGGGGAGCTGTTTTTT.

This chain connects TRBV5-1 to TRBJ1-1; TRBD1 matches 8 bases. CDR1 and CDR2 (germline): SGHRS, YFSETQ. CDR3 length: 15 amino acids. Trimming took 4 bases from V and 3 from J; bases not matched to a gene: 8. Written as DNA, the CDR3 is TGCGCCAGCAGCCTAAATCCGACAGGGGACACTGAAGCTTTCTTT. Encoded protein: CASSLNPTGDTEAFF.

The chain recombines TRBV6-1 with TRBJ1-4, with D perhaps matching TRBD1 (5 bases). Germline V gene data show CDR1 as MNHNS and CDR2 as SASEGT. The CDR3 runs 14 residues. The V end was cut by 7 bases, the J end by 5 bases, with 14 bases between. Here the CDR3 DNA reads TGTGCCAGCACCTCACAGGCAGACAATGAAAAACTGTTTTTT. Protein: CASTSQADNEKLFF.

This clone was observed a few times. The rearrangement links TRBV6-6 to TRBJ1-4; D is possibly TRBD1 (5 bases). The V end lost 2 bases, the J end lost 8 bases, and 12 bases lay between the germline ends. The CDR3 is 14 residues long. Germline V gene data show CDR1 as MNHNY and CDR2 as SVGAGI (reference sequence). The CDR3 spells CASSYAGVREKLFF. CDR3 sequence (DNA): TGTGCCAGCAGTTACGCGGGGGTTCGGGAAAAACTGTTTTTT.